The clone carrying this T cell receptor beta chain was picked up many times. Its antigen remains unidentified. TCRdb reprocessed the reads via MiXCR and lists one record per CDR3 protein. The sample has 800,000 to 950,000 distinct CDR3 sequences, 32% seen once; the top ten hold over 10%. The data stem from a study of T cell repertoires in cytomegalovirus infection. Trimming removed 0 bases from V and 2 bases from J, with 6 bases in between. CDR3 size: 14 residues. General study points: The cumulative frequency of public TCR beta families identified carriers of CMV plus the relevant HLA.

The chain carries TRBV12-3 or TRBV12-4 and TRBJ2-3, with D uncertain. The source is a human donor in good health (CMV status not recorded). Some clones in this sample may be carry-over from other donors' samples. The material was cultured CD8+ T cells from PBMCs, obtained from culture after CMV antigen stimulation. This CDR3 is CASSLADYTDTQYF. CDR3 nucleotide sequence: TGTGCCAGCAGTTTAGCTGATTACACAGATACGCAGTATTTT.